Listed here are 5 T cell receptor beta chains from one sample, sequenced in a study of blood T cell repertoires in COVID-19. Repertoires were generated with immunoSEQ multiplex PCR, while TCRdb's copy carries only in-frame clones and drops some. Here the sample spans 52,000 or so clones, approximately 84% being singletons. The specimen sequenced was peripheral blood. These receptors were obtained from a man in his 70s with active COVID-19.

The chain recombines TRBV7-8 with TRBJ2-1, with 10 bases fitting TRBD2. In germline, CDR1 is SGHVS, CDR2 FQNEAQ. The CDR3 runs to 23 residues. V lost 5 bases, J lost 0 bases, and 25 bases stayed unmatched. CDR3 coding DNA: TGTGCCAGCAGCCCCCGGACAGCAGCCCCGGGACTAGCGTACTTGAGCTCCTACAATGAGCAGTTCTTC. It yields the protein CASSPRTAAPGLAYLSSYNEQFF. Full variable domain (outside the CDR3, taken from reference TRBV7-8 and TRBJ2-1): GAGVSQSPRYKVAKRGQDVALRCDPISGHVSLFWYQQALGQGPEFLTYFQNEAQLDKSGLPSDRFFAERPEGSVSTLKIQRTQQEDSAVYLCASSPRTAAPGLAYLSSYNEQFFGPGTRLTVL.

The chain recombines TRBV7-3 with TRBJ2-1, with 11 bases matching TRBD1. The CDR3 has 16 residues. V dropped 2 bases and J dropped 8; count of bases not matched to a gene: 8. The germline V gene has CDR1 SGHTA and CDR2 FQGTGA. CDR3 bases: TGTGCCAGCAGCTTACTGGGGACAGGGGGATACGATGAGCAGTTCTTC. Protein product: CASSLLGTGGYDEQFF.

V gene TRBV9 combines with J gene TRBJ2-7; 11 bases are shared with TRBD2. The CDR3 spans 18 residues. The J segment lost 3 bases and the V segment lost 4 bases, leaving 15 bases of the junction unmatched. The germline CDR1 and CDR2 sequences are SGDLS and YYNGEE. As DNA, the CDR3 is TGTGCCAGCAGCCCCGAAGGCGGGGGGACTAGCGGCCACTACGAGCAGTACTTC. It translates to CASSPEGGGTSGHYEQYF.

The CDR3 nucleotides are TGTGCCAGCAGTGTTAAGGGGACTAGCGGCGAGCAGTACTTC. It is translated as CASSVKGTSGEQYF. The chain uses TRBV2 and TRBJ2-7; 11 bases agree with TRBD2. V trimming: 4 bases; J trimming: 6 bases; junction bases outside the gene matches: 5. The germline gives CDR1 SNHLY, CDR2 FYNNEI. The CDR3 consists of 14 residues.

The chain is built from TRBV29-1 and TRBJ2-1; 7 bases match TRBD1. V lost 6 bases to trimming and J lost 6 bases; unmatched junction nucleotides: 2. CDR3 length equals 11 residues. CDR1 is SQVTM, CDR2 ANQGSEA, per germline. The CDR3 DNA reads TGCAGCGTCGGGACAGTCAATGAGCAGTTCTTC. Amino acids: CSVGTVNEQFF.